This passage covers 28 T cell receptor beta chains from one sample sequenced in a study of T cell responses to AZD1222 COVID-19 vaccine. The repertoire was sequenced with immunoSEQ multiplex PCR; TCRdb's copy has only in-frame clones and lacks some. Of 140,000 to 150,000 clones in the sample, 93% were seen once. The sample was peripheral blood, taken after recovery from COVID-19. The receptors come from an adult who had recovered from COVID-19.

This chain connects TRBV29-1 to TRBJ2-7; D remains unclear. CDR1 is SQVTM, CDR2 ANQGSEA, per germline. Deletions cut 4 bases from V and 2 bases from J, with 15 bases between. This CDR3 region has 14 residues. Here the CDR3 reads CSVVPYQPPYEQYF. The CDR3, as DNA: TGCAGCGTTGTCCCCTATCAACCCCCCTACGAGCAGTACTTC.

This chain joins TRBV6-6 and TRBJ1-4, with TRBD1 matching over 9 bases. Germline V gene sequence: CDR1 MNHNY, CDR2 SVGAGI (reference sequence). After removal of 6 bases from V and 4 bases from J, the junction contained 6 bases not matched to a gene. The length of the CDR3 is 15 residues. For the CDR3, the DNA is TGTGCCAGCAGGACAACAGGGGGCATTAATGAAAAACTGTTTTTT. It is translated as CASRTTGGINEKLFF.

The V call is TRBV6-4, the J call TRBJ1-1; D not certain. The germline gives CDR1 MRHNA, CDR2 SNTAGT. The CDR3 has 13 residues. The V end lost 5 bases, the J end lost 0 bases, and 7 bases lay between the germline ends. Here the CDR3 DNA reads TGTGCCAGCAGTTTGGAGTTGAACACTGAAGCTTTCTTT. Translation: CASSLELNTEAFF.

CDR3 residues: CASSPTGQGGYTF. CDR3 nucleotide sequence: TGTGCCAGCAGCCCAACGGGACAGGGAGGCTACACCTTC. The gene calls are TRBV2 and TRBJ1-2; 9 bases map to TRBD1. V lost 6 bases to trimming and J lost 8 bases; unmatched junction nucleotides: 7. This CDR3 is 13 amino acids long. In germline, CDR1 is SNHLY, CDR2 FYNNEI.

In nucleotides, the CDR3 is TGTGCCAGTAGTATAGGATGGAAGGGAGACGAGCAGTACTTC. Protein product: CASSIGWKGDEQYF. V is TRBV19 and J is TRBJ2-7; possible D gene TRBD2, 5 bases. CDR1 and CDR2 from the germline V gene are LNHDA and SQIVND (reference sequence). V gave up 1 base and J gave up 5 bases, with 12 bases separating them. The CDR3 covers 14 residues.

This chain joins TRBV29-1 and TRBJ1-4; D possibly corresponds to TRBD1 (5 bases). The CDR3 consists of 12 residues. Germline CDR1 and CDR2: SQVTM and ANQGSEA. Trimming took off 4 bases at V and 8 bases at J, with 11 bases between the two ends. As DNA, the CDR3 is TGCAGCGTTGTGGGACTGCGGGAAAAACTGTTTTTT. Protein sequence: CSVVGLREKLFF.

The V gene is TRBV5-5, the J gene TRBJ1-1, with 8 positions matching TRBD1. Germline V lookup: CDR1 SGHKS, CDR2 YYEKEE (reference sequence). This CDR3 has 18 amino acids. Trimming removed 3 bases from V and 4 bases from J; junction bases left unmatched: 17. The CDR3: CASSSSGTGVLGGTEAFF. CDR3 nucleotides: TGTGCCAGCAGCTCCTCCGGGACAGGTGTTCTTGGGGGCACTGAAGCTTTCTTT. Drawing the rest from reference TRBV5-5 and TRBJ1-1, the complete variable domain is DAGVTQSPTHLIKTRGQQVTLRCSPISGHKSVSWYQQVLGQGPQFIFQYYEKEERGRGNFPDRFSARQFPNYSSELNVNALLLGDSALYLCASSSSGTGVLGGTEAFFGQGTRLTVV.

The chain combines TRBV10-3 with TRBJ2-7, with 8 nucleotides matching TRBD2. V gave up 7 bases and J gave up 9 bases; unmatched junction bases: 17. Germline CDR1 is ENHRY and CDR2 is SYGVKD. The CDR3 is 15 amino acids. The CDR3 loop reads CAITSAQRGLGGQYF. CDR3 bases: TGTGCCATCACATCCGCCCAGCGGGGGTTGGGGGGGCAGTACTTC.

This rearrangement joins TRBV4-1 to TRBJ1-5; D perhaps matches TRBD1 (6 bases). Trimming cost V 1 base and J 5 bases, with 9 bases left between them. The length of the CDR3 is 14 residues. The germline V gene has CDR1 MGHRA and CDR2 YSYEKL. The CDR3, as DNA: TGCGCCAGCAGCCAAGTGGGGGCCGATCAGCCCCAGCATTTT. Translation gives CASSQVGADQPQHF.

V usage is TRBV11-2 and J usage is TRBJ2-2; weak D call: TRBD2 (6 bases). Germline assignment: CDR1 SGHAT and CDR2 FQNNGV. Trimming took off 1 base at V and 0 bases at J, with 6 bases between the two ends. The CDR3 has 15 amino acids. CDR3 in DNA: TGTGCCAGCAGCTTAGCGGGAGCGAACACCGGGGAGCTGTTTTTT. Translated: CASSLAGANTGELFF.

The chain uses TRBV7-9 and TRBJ2-3; tentatively, D is TRBD2 (6 bases). Germline assignment: CDR1 SEHNR and CDR2 FQNEAQ (reference sequence). V dropped 1 base and J dropped 3 bases, with 14 bases sitting between them. The CDR3 totals 16 residues. The CDR3 region has the DNA TGTGCCAGCAGCTTAGTGGGGACTCTTGGGACAGATACGCAGTATTTT. Its translation: CASSLVGTLGTDTQYF.

The chain carries TRBV7-3 and TRBJ2-5; 15 nucleotides align to TRBD2. V lost 6 bases to trimming and J lost 5 bases; unmatched junction nucleotides: 10. There are 17 residues in the CDR3. Per the germline V gene, CDR1 is SGHTA and CDR2 is FQGTGA. CDR3 region: CASSPGTSGRIDETQYF. The CDR3 DNA reads TGTGCCAGCAGTCCTGGGACTAGCGGGAGGATTGACGAGACCCAGTACTTC. The entire variable domain, with the rest obtained from reference TRBV7-3 and TRBJ2-5, is as follows: GAGVSQTPSNKVTEKGKYVELRCDPISGHTALYWYRQSLGQGPEFLIYFQGTGAADDSGLPNDRFFAVRPEGSVSTLKIQRTERGDSAVYLCASSPGTSGRIDETQYFGPGTRLLVL.

The CDR3 loop is CASSTRDRERIYEQYF. In nucleotides, the CDR3 is TGTGCCAGTAGTACCCGAGACAGGGAACGGATCTACGAGCAGTACTTC. The rearrangement uses TRBV19 and TRBJ2-7; TRBD1 matches 7 bases. CDR3 length: 16 residues. Germline V gene sequence: CDR1 LNHDA, CDR2 SQIVND (reference sequence). Trimming removed 4 bases from V and 3 bases from J; junction bases left unmatched: 12.

This clone was picked up a small number of times. The chain combines TRBV27 with TRBJ1-6, with TRBD1 as a possible D gene (5 bases). V shed 6 bases and J shed 9 bases, with 9 bases lying between them. The CDR3 runs to 12 residues. The germline CDR1 and CDR2 sequences are MNHEY and SMNVEV (reference sequence). CDR3 sequence (DNA): TGTGCCAGCAGAACGCAGGGTTCACCCCTCCACTTT. Residues: CASRTQGSPLHF.

The chain recombines TRBV2 with TRBJ1-2; 8 positions agree with TRBD1. With V trimmed by 0 bases and J by 2 bases, 5 bases remained unmatched. The CDR3 is 16 amino acids. CDR1 and CDR2 (germline): SNHLY, FYNNEI. CDR3 amino acids: CASSEARTGINYGYTF. The DNA for the CDR3 is TGTGCCAGCAGTGAAGCTAGGACAGGGATAAACTATGGCTACACCTTC.

The CDR3 sequence is CASSSTGHWEQYF. The CDR3 coding sequence is TGTGCCAGCAGCTCAACAGGGCACTGGGAGCAGTACTTC. The chain carries TRBV7-9 and TRBJ2-7; the D gene is possibly TRBD1 (6 bases). The length of the CDR3 is 13 residues. Germline V gives CDR1 SEHNR, CDR2 FQNEAQ (reference sequence). V was shortened by 4 bases and J by 7 bases, with 14 bases between the two germline ends.

The chain links TRBV24-1 to TRBJ2-1; 11 nucleotides match TRBD2. V shed 6 bases and J 9 bases; nucleotides not matched to a gene: 6. The germline V gene has CDR1 KGHDR and CDR2 SFDVKD. The CDR3 is 14 amino acids. The CDR3 DNA reads as TGTGCCACCAGTTTAGCGGGAGGGCTTGGTGAGCAGTTCTTC. Its translation is CATSLAGGLGEQFF.

V usage is TRBV4-2 and J usage is TRBJ2-1; 8 positions agree with TRBD2. Per germline, CDR1 LGHNA and CDR2 YNFKEQ. With 1 base clipped from V and 5 bases from J, the junction kept 1 base outside the gene matches. This CDR3 comprises 14 residues. Here the CDR3 reads CASSQVLADNEQFF. The CDR3 DNA is TGTGCCAGCAGCCAAGTACTAGCGGACAATGAGCAGTTCTTC.

The chain has TRBV5-1 and TRBJ1-3, with no clear D. Trimming removed 0 bases at V and 0 bases at J, with 7 bases between. The CDR3 is 15 residues long. Germline loops: CDR1 SGHRS, CDR2 YFSETQ. In DNA form, the CDR3 reads TGCGCCAGCAGCTTGGAGGGCAGCTCTGGAAACACCATATATTTT. Translating gives CASSLEGSSGNTIYF.

The rearrangement joins TRBV27 to TRBJ2-7; the D is unclear. CDR1 MNHEY and CDR2 SMNVEV come from the germline V gene (reference sequence). This CDR3 is 11 amino acids long. Trimming took 6 bases from V and 3 from J, leaving 6 bases between them. The CDR3 is CASRLGYEQYF. The CDR3 region has the DNA TGTGCCAGCAGACTCGGCTACGAGCAGTACTTC.

V is TRBV29-1 and J is TRBJ1-2; tentative D call: TRBD1 (6 bases). Trimming took off 4 bases at V and 5 bases at J, with 11 bases between the two ends. There are 12 residues in the CDR3. CDR1 is SQVTM, CDR2 ANQGSEA, per germline. CDR3 sequence: CSVAGAGYGYTF. CDR3 DNA sequence: TGCAGCGTTGCAGGGGCAGGATATGGCTACACCTTC.

The genes are TRBV5-1 and TRBJ2-7, with 11 bases that match TRBD2. V lost 0 bases and J lost 3; bases outside the gene matches: 2. The germline gives CDR1 SGHRS, CDR2 YFSETQ. The CDR3 loop spans 15 amino acids. CDR3 protein: CASSLGGTSGYEQYF. The CDR3 DNA is TGCGCCAGCAGCTTGGGCGGGACTAGCGGCTACGAGCAGTACTTC.

This chain uses TRBV4-1 with TRBJ2-1; weak D call: TRBD2 (6 bases). From germline, CDR1 is MGHRA and CDR2 YSYEKL. Trimming took off 0 bases at V and 0 bases at J, with 9 bases between the two ends. CDR3 size: 16 residues. The CDR3, as DNA: TGCGCCAGCAGCCAAGATGTGGGGGGCTCCTACAATGAGCAGTTCTTC. It translates to CASSQDVGGSYNEQFF.

The chain uses TRBV6-5 and TRBJ1-2; no definite D call. This CDR3 is 13 amino acids long. Trimming stripped 2 bases from V and 4 bases from J, with 8 bases between. CDR1 and CDR2 (germline): MNHEY, SVGAGI. CDR3 residues: CASSYDTTYGYTF. The CDR3 DNA is TGTGCCAGCAGTTACGACACCACCTATGGCTACACCTTC.

The chain has TRBV12-3 or TRBV12-4 and TRBJ2-7, with 8 positions matching TRBD1. V was pared by 6 bases and J by 4 bases, with 5 bases of the junction left unmatched. The CDR3 length is 13 residues. The CDR3 loop is CASSPDRGYEQYF. DNA of the CDR3: TGTGCCAGCAGCCCCGACAGGGGATACGAGCAGTACTTC.

CDR3 sequence reads: CASSPSFPGTRVDTQYF. The CDR3 nucleotides read TGCGCCAGCAGCCCCTCTTTCCCAGGCACCCGGGTAGATACGCAGTATTTT. V gene TRBV10-2 combines with J gene TRBJ2-3; no clear D. The CDR3 is 17 residues long. V was pared by 6 bases and J by 5 bases, with 24 bases between. Germline CDR1 reads WSHSY; CDR2 reads SAAADI.

The chain has TRBV27 and TRBJ2-3; 12 nucleotides match TRBD2. The CDR3 length is 17 residues. Trimming took 0 bases from V and 4 from J; bases not matched to a gene: 5. In germline, CDR1 is MNHEY, CDR2 SMNVEV (reference sequence). Here the CDR3 reads CASSLSQGLAGADTQYF. For the CDR3, the DNA is TGTGCCAGCAGTTTATCCCAGGGACTAGCGGGCGCAGATACGCAGTATTTT.

The chain employs TRBV5-1 and TRBJ2-4, with 8 bases matching TRBD1. The CDR3 is 13 residues long. In germline, CDR1 is SGHRS, CDR2 YFSETQ. The trim removed 4 bases at V and 6 bases at J, leaving 3 bases unmatched. The CDR3 DNA follows: TGCGCCAGCAGCGACGGACAGGGAAACATTCAGTACTTC. This sequence encodes CASSDGQGNIQYF.